Each of the 31 T cell receptor beta chains below was sequenced from the same sample in a study of cytomegalovirus exposure and HLA in healthy donors. Sequencing was performed with immunoSEQ multiplex PCR; in TCRdb, only in-frame clones are kept and a portion is missing. The table lists around 74,000 clones, just under 85% of them singletons, with around 3% in the top ten. The specimen sequenced was PBMCs. The receptor set was obtained from a man aged 25-45 years in good health and CMV-seronegative.

V is TRBV5-1 and J is TRBJ1-4, with D maybe TRBD1 (5 bases). The V end was cut by 1 base, the J end by 8 bases, with 12 bases between. Germline V gene sequence: CDR1 SGHRS, CDR2 YFSETQ. CDR3 length: 14 residues. CDR3 bases: TGCGCCAGCAGCTTGAGTCAGGGCAAGGAAAAACTGTTTTTT. Translation gives CASSLSQGKEKLFF. The variable domain in full, completed from reference TRBV5-1 and TRBJ1-4, reads KAGVTQTPRYLIKTRGQQVTLSCSPISGHRSVSWYQQTPGQGLQFLFEYFSETQRNKGNFPGRFSGRQFSNSRSEMNVSTLELGDSALYLCASSLSQGKEKLFFGSGTQLSVL.

J is TRBJ1-6 and V is TRBV5-1; TRBD1 matches 8 bases. V lost 5 bases, J lost 7 bases, and 14 bases stayed unmatched. This CDR3 spans 17 amino acids. Germline CDR1 and CDR2: SGHRS and YFSETQ. The CDR3 loop is CASRRTGTSDRNSPLHF. CDR3 DNA: TGCGCCAGCAGGAGGACAGGGACCTCAGATAGAAATTCACCCCTCCACTTT.

J is TRBJ2-3 and V is TRBV5-8; D unresolved. Germline assignment: CDR1 SGHTS and CDR2 YDEGEE. Trimming cost V 4 bases and J 6 bases, with 6 bases left between them. The CDR3 has 11 amino acids. The CDR3 DNA sequence: TGTGCCAGCAGCCGTGTCGATACGCAGTATTTT. Protein: CASSRVDTQYF.

V is TRBV7-9 and J is TRBJ2-1, with D possibly being TRBD1 (5 bases). The CDR3 totals 17 residues. The germline CDR1 and CDR2 sequences are SEHNR and FQNEAQ (reference sequence). V gave up 5 bases and J gave up 2 bases, with 19 bases separating them. The chain's CDR3 is CASSPPLRQSPYNEQFF. CDR3 DNA: TGTGCCAGCAGCCCACCCCTCAGACAGTCTCCCTACAATGAGCAGTTCTTC.

This chain joins TRBV9 and TRBJ2-5, with TRBD2 identical over 9 bases. Per germline, CDR1 SGDLS and CDR2 YYNGEE. The CDR3 is 16 amino acids. J was trimmed by 4 bases and V by 0 bases; bases with no gene match: 7. The CDR3 DNA reads as TGTGCCAGCAGCGTAGGGGTAGCGGGAGTATCAGAGACCCAGTACTTC. This gives the protein CASSVGVAGVSETQYF.

This clone has only one observation. The chain uses TRBV4-3 and TRBJ2-7, with 8 bases identical to TRBD2. In germline, CDR1 is LGHNA, CDR2 YSLEER. The CDR3 totals 15 residues. V gave up 0 bases and J gave up 7 bases; unmatched junction bases: 8. CDR3 DNA sequence: TGCGCCAGCAGCCAAGAGTACAGCGGGGGTGGGGAGCAGTACTTC. Translating gives CASSQEYSGGGEQYF.

V gene TRBV4-1 combines with J gene TRBJ2-3, with 8 bases aligning to TRBD2. Per the germline V gene, CDR1 is MGHRA and CDR2 is YSYEKL. V shed 3 bases and J 0 bases; nucleotides not matched to a gene: 5. The CDR3 totals 16 residues. In DNA, the CDR3 is TGCGCCAGCAGCCAGCTTAGCGGGGTCAGCACAGATACGCAGTATTTT. Protein: CASSQLSGVSTDTQYF.

The chain has TRBV14 and TRBJ2-1, with 10 nucleotides matching TRBD2. Germline CDR1 reads SGHDN; CDR2 reads FVKESK. The V segment lost 2 bases and the J segment 8 bases; nucleotides outside the gene matches: 3. The CDR3 spans 14 residues. Written as DNA, the CDR3 is TGTGCCAGCAGCCAACTAGCGGGAGTCTATGAGCAGTTCTTC. Translation gives CASSQLAGVYEQFF.

This clone was seen repeatedly, ten times or more. This sequence joins TRBV5-4 and TRBJ1-1; 7 bases match TRBD1. V was clipped by 3 bases and J by 6 bases; unmatched bases: 11. The CDR3 consists of 15 residues. CDR1 SGHNT and CDR2 YYREEE come from the germline V gene (reference sequence). The CDR3 nucleotides read TGTGCCAGCAGCTCAAGCAGAAACAGGGGCGCTGAAGCTTTCTTT. Encoded protein: CASSSSRNRGAEAFF.

The CDR3 region has the DNA TGTGCCAGCAGCTTTCTAGCGGGAGGGGTCACCGGGGAGCTGTTTTTT. It translates to CASSFLAGGVTGELFF. This chain uses TRBV7-3 with TRBJ2-2, with 12 bases aligning to TRBD2. J lost 4 bases, V lost 3 bases, and 3 bases had no gene match. CDR1 and CDR2 from the germline V gene are SGHTA and FQGTGA. The CDR3 length is 16 residues.

This sequence joins TRBV2 and TRBJ2-2; 10 nucleotides agree with TRBD1. Trimming cost V 8 bases and J 5 bases; bases outside gene matches: 8. The CDR3 spans 15 residues. Germline CDR1 SNHLY, CDR2 FYNNEI. The CDR3 nucleotides read TGTGCCAGCGCCGGGACAGGGGTGGATACCGGGGAGCTGTTTTTT. Its translation: CASAGTGVDTGELFF.

This chain links TRBV7-8 with TRBJ2-3; tentatively, D is TRBD2 (6 bases). The V gene lost 6 bases and the J gene lost 2 bases, with 9 bases spanning the gap. Germline V gene data show CDR1 as SGHVS and CDR2 as FQNEAQ. The CDR3 is 13 residues long. DNA for the CDR3: TGTGCCAGCAGGGGGGGATTCACAGATACGCAGTATTTT. It specifies CASRGGFTDTQYF.

This sequence joins TRBV28 and TRBJ1-2, with D possibly being TRBD1 (5 bases). This CDR3 spans 14 amino acids. V lost 3 bases to trimming and J lost 4 bases, with 12 bases between them. Germline V CDR1 and CDR2: MDHEN, SYDVKM. The CDR3 sequence: CASSFSAGFYGYTF. The CDR3 region has the DNA TGTGCCAGCAGTTTTTCAGCAGGGTTCTATGGCTACACCTTC.

The chain recombines TRBV7-3 with TRBJ2-1; 12 bases are a match to TRBD2. The germline V gene has CDR1 SGHTA and CDR2 FQGTGA. This CDR3 is 14 amino acids long. The trim removed 4 bases at V and 10 bases at J, leaving 5 bases unmatched. CDR3 bases: TGTGCCAGCAGCTCTAGCGGGAGGGCCCAAGAGCAGTTCTTC. Protein product: CASSSSGRAQEQFF.

The chain couples TRBV7-9 to TRBJ2-1, with D tentatively TRBD2 (6 bases). Trimming removed 0 bases at V and 2 bases at J, with 14 bases between. This CDR3 contains 17 residues. In germline, CDR1 is SEHNR, CDR2 FQNEAQ (reference sequence). The CDR3 sequence: CASSLARTTRAYNEQFF. The CDR3, as DNA: TGTGCCAGCAGCTTAGCTCGGACTACCCGGGCCTACAATGAGCAGTTCTTC.

The chain is built from TRBV5-6 and TRBJ2-1; TRBD2 matches at 9 bases. V gave up 5 bases and J gave up 3 bases; unmatched junction bases: 12. The CDR3 extends over 17 amino acids. Germline loops: CDR1 SGHDT, CDR2 YYEEEE. The DNA of the CDR3 is TGTGCCAGCAGTCAGGCTAGGCTAGCGGGATTCTACAATGAGCAGTTCTTC. Translated, it gives CASSQARLAGFYNEQFF.

The CDR3: CASSRATGDYEQYF. The CDR3 bases are TGTGCCAGCTCCCGGGCGACAGGCGATTACGAGCAGTACTTC. This chain links TRBV18 with TRBJ2-7; possibly TRBD1 for D (6 bases). Germline CDR1 reads KGHSH; CDR2 reads LQKENI. The CDR3 has 14 amino acids. The V end was cut by 6 bases, the J end by 4 bases, with 16 bases between.

The chain has TRBV19 and TRBJ2-1; D is possibly TRBD2 (5 bases). Per the germline V gene, CDR1 is LNHDA and CDR2 is SQIVND (reference sequence). Trimming pared 7 bases from V and 0 bases from J, leaving 13 bases between. The CDR3 has 15 amino acids. This CDR3 reads CASTQRSLSYNEQFF. For the CDR3, the DNA is TGTGCCAGTACGCAGCGGTCCCTCTCCTACAATGAGCAGTTCTTC.

This chain uses TRBV10-2 with TRBJ2-1, with a weak D call TRBD2 (6 bases). Looked up from germline, CDR1 is WSHSY and CDR2 is SAAADI. The V end lost 9 bases, the J end lost 7 bases, and 25 bases lay between the germline ends. This CDR3 comprises 16 residues. CDR3 region: CARPSPLAAARNEQFF. As DNA, the CDR3 is TGCGCCAGGCCTTCCCCTTTAGCGGCGGCTAGAAATGAGCAGTTCTTC.

The rearrangement joins TRBV7-9 to TRBJ2-7; 11 nucleotides match TRBD2. Trimming took 5 bases from V and 5 from J; bases not matched to a gene: 8. The CDR3 sequence is 15 residues long. Germline V gene data show CDR1 as SEHNR and CDR2 as FQNEAQ (reference sequence). This CDR3 reads CASSQTTSGSHEQYV. The CDR3 nucleotides read TGTGCCAGCAGCCAAACAACTAGCGGGAGCCACGAGCAGTACGTC.

The CDR3 spells CASRDRDLEKLFF. The CDR3 nucleotides are TGTGCCAGCAGAGACAGGGACCTTGAAAAACTGTTTTTT. The chain has TRBV6-1 and TRBJ1-4, with 7 positions matching TRBD1. The CDR3 consists of 13 residues. The germline gives CDR1 MNHNS, CDR2 SASEGT. The trim removed 6 bases at V and 7 bases at J, leaving 5 bases unmatched.

J is TRBJ2-5 and V is TRBV2; possible D gene TRBD1, 6 bases. Germline V lookup: CDR1 SNHLY, CDR2 FYNNEI. Trimming shortened V by 9 bases and J by 2 bases, and 22 bases separated the two germline ends. The CDR3 loop spans 16 amino acids. This chain's CDR3 is CASTQGTGTNQETQYF. CDR3 nucleotide sequence: TGTGCCAGTACTCAAGGAACCGGGACAAATCAAGAGACCCAGTACTTC.

The gene calls are TRBV5-6 and TRBJ2-7; 9 bases map to TRBD1. Unmatched junction bases numbered 3, after V lost 2 bases and J lost 0 bases. This CDR3 has 15 amino acids. Germline V CDR1 and CDR2: SGHDT, YYEEEE. The CDR3: CASSLPGQGSYEQYV. The DNA of the CDR3 is TGTGCCAGCAGCTTACCGGGACAGGGCTCCTACGAGCAGTACGTC.

This clone came up a few times. This chain joins TRBV11-3 and TRBJ2-5; D is ambiguous. The V and J ends lost 5 bases and 1 base respectively, with 11 bases between them. Germline CDR1 is SGHNT and CDR2 is YENEEA. The CDR3 consists of 14 residues. This CDR3 reads CASSPLDAQETQYF. The CDR3 DNA reads as TGTGCCAGCAGCCCTCTAGACGCCCAAGAGACCCAGTACTTC.

The rearrangement joins TRBV30 to TRBJ2-2, with D perhaps TRBD2 (6 bases). Per germline, CDR1 GTSNPN and CDR2 SVGIG (reference sequence). The CDR3 totals 14 residues. This CDR3 is CAREKGRNTGELFF. CDR3 nucleotides: TGTGCACGGGAGAAGGGTAGGAACACCGGGGAGCTGTTTTTT. Filled out from reference TRBV30 and TRBJ2-2, the complete variable domain reads SQTIHQWPATLVQPVGSPLSLECTVEGTSNPNLYWYRQAAGRGLQLLFYSVGIGQISSEVPQNLSASRPQDRQFILSSKKLLLSDSGFYLCAREKGRNTGELFFGEGSRLTVL.

The chain employs TRBV5-6 and TRBJ1-5; no firm D call. CDR3 length: 14 amino acids. Trimming removed 4 bases from V and 6 bases from J, with 14 bases in between. CDR1 and CDR2 (germline): SGHDT, YYEEEE. CDR3 coding DNA: TGTGCCAGCAGCGCCTCCGGGTTAGGTCAGCCCCAGCATTTT. It codes for CASSASGLGQPQHF. Variable domain in full (rest from reference TRBV5-6 and TRBJ1-5): DAGVTQSPTHLIKTRGQQVTLRCSPKSGHDTVSWYQQALGQGPQFIFQYYEEEERQRGNFPDRFSGHQFPNYSSELNVNALLLGDSALYLCASSASGLGQPQHFGDGTRLSIL.

The chain is built from TRBV7-2 and TRBJ2-6; D remains unclear. The CDR3 runs to 15 residues. Trimming took 4 bases from V and 3 from J, leaving 10 bases between them. Germline loops: CDR1 SGHTA, CDR2 FQGNSA. The CDR3 DNA sequence: TGTGCCAGCAGCTCCAAATACAGTGGGGCCAACGTCCTGACTTTC. Translation gives CASSSKYSGANVLTF.

The V call is TRBV7-3, the J call TRBJ2-4; 7 bases line up with TRBD1. Germline trimming cut 5 bases from V and 0 bases from J; bases unmatched to any gene: 10. This CDR3 has 17 residues. The germline gives CDR1 SGHTA, CDR2 FQGTGA. This chain's CDR3 is CASSRWVGGRAKNIQYF. The CDR3 coding sequence is TGTGCCAGCAGCCGCTGGGTAGGGGGCAGAGCCAAAAACATTCAGTACTTC.

The V call is TRBV29-1, the J call TRBJ1-2, with D uncertain. V was clipped by 6 bases and J by 5 bases, with 16 bases between them. This CDR3 spans 13 amino acids. Germline V CDR1 and CDR2: SQVTM, ANQGSEA. CDR3 coding DNA: TGCAGCGTCATCGGGGAAGCCGGGTATGGCTACACCTTC. Amino acids: CSVIGEAGYGYTF.

This clone was counted only a few times. The chain couples TRBV29-1 to TRBJ1-1; perhaps TRBD1 as D (5 bases). Germline values: CDR1 SQVTM, CDR2 ANQGSEA. The CDR3 consists of 14 residues. With 4 bases removed from V and 1 base from J, the gap between germline ends came to 13 bases. CDR3 in amino acids: CSVGRVGQNTEAFF. CDR3 DNA sequence: TGCAGCGTTGGTCGCGTGGGGCAGAACACTGAAGCTTTCTTT.

The chain is built from TRBV19 and TRBJ2-3; D is possibly TRBD1 (6 bases). The CDR3 sequence is 15 residues long. CDR1 and CDR2 from the germline V gene are LNHDA and SQIVND (reference sequence). Trimming stripped 7 bases from V and 3 bases from J, with 17 bases between. The CDR3 spells CASTNTGFRTDTQYF. CDR3 bases: TGTGCCAGTACCAACACAGGGTTCCGGACAGATACGCAGTATTTT. Supplemented by reference TRBV19 and TRBJ2-3, the full variable domain reads DGGITQSPKYLFRKEGQNVTLSCEQNLNHDAMYWYRQDPGQGLRLIYYSQIVNDFQKGDIAEGYSVSREKKESFPLTVTSAQKNPTAFYLCASTNTGFRTDTQYFGPGTRLTVL.